Listed here are 5 T cell receptor beta chains from one sample, sequenced in a study of response to subunit inactivated influenza vaccine. TCRdb itself ran the RT-PCR reads through MiXCR, one entry per CDR3 protein. Of just over 300,000 distinct CDR3 sequences listed, roughly a fifth are singletons. Here the sequenced sample was PBMCs from blood, taken less than 22 months after vaccination. The receptors originated from a man between 45 and 75 years old who received an inactivated influenza vaccine.

This clonotype was observed a handful of times. The chain joins TRBV7-2 to TRBJ2-1, with D possibly being TRBD1 (6 bases). This CDR3 is 15 amino acids long. Germline CDR1 reads SGHTA; CDR2 reads FQGNSA. Between the trimmed V and J ends, which lost 0 bases and 2 bases, there was a span of 8 bases. Written as DNA, the CDR3 is TGTGCCAGCAGCTTAGCGGGGGACACCTACAATGAGCAGTTCTTC. Its protein product is CASSLAGDTYNEQFF.

V is TRBV12-3 or TRBV12-4 and J is TRBJ1-5; no firm D call. The CDR3 totals 15 residues. Trimming took 1 base from V and 6 from J, leaving 13 bases between them. CDR3 coding DNA: TGTGCCAGCAGTTTAGGACTGGGCAGAGTTCAGCCCCAGCATTTT. Translation: CASSLGLGRVQPQHF.

The table lists this clonotype with a few counts. The chain uses TRBV6-2 or TRBV6-3 and TRBJ2-7, with 9 bases fitting TRBD2. Per the germline V gene, CDR1 is MNHEY and CDR2 is SVGEGT. This CDR3 spans 18 amino acids. V dropped 0 bases and J dropped 1; count of bases not matched to a gene: 10. This CDR3 is CASSYSTTLAGSSYEQYF. As DNA, the CDR3 is TGTGCCAGCAGTTACTCGACGACGCTAGCGGGAAGTTCCTACGAGCAGTACTTC.

The chain carries TRBV4-3 and TRBJ2-7; perhaps D is TRBD1 or TRBD2 (5 bases each). With 0 bases removed from V and 0 bases from J, the gap between germline ends came to 15 bases. Germline V gene lookup returns CDR1 LGHNA and CDR2 YSLEER. The CDR3 contains 17 residues. This chain's CDR3 is CASSQELGPSSSYEQYF. DNA for the CDR3: TGCGCCAGCAGCCAAGAGTTGGGACCGTCGAGCTCCTACGAGCAGTACTTC.

This clonotype was seen a few times. The J gene is TRBJ1-2, the V gene TRBV20-1; no clear D gene. V was cut by 3 bases and J by 0 bases, with 17 bases left in between. In germline, CDR1 is DFQATT, CDR2 SNEGSKA (reference sequence). This CDR3 is 16 amino acids long. The DNA of the CDR3 is TGCAGTGCTAGTTACCCCGGATTGGCCTCTAACTATGGCTACACCTTC. This gives the protein CSASYPGLASNYGYTF.